Sequencing of this T cell receptor beta chain was carried out in a study of shared clonotypes between healthy human individuals. Study as a whole: Three plates were used per donor for CD4 naive, three for CD4 memory, two for CD8 naive and one for CD8 memory.

Positive CCR7 selection of CD45RO-negative cells yielded the naive CD8 cells, and terminally differentiated effector memory CD45RA+ cells were excluded. General study results and limits: The sampled material consisted only of blood, and tissue repertoires are likely to differ.

Authors' analysis steps: Junction-only sequences produced by ImmunoSEQ had no quality scores, so filtering differed. Profiled with immunoSEQ multiplex PCR; TCRdb holds only in-frame clones, not every one. D and trimming were read from the DNA, whereas the V and J calls and clone size are those reported in that table. This sample has some 2 million clones, with over 85% found just once. Turning to this clone: What it binds is unknown.

The germline CDR1 and CDR2 sequences are MNHEY and SMNVEV (reference sequence). Unmatched junction bases numbered 4, after V lost 4 bases and J lost 3 bases. The CDR3 spans 14 residues. The sample taken for sequencing was naive CD8+ T cells sorted from blood. The source of this sequence is a young man in good health. The chain links TRBV27 to TRBJ1-2; 8 nucleotides align to TRBD1. The CDR3 region is CASSYTGGHYGYTF. Written as DNA, the CDR3 is TGTGCCAGCAGTTATACAGGGGGGCACTATGGCTACACCTTC.